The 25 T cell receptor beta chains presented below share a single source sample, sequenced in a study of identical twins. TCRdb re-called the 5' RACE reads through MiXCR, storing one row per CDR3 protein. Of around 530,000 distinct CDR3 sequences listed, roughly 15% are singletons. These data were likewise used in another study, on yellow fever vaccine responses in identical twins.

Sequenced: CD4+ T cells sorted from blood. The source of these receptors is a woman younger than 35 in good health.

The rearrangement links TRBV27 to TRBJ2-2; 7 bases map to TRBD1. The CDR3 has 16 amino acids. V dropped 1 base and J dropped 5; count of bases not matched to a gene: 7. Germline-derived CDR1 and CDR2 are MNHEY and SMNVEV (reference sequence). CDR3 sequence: CASSLYWDSPTGELFF. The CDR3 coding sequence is TGTGCCAGCAGTTTATACTGGGACAGTCCAACCGGGGAGCTGTTTTTT.

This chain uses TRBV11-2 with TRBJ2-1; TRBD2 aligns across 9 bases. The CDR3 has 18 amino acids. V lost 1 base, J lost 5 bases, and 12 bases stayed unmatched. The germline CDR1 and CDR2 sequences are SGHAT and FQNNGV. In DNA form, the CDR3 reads TGTGCCAGCAGCTTAGTTGGCGGGGGGGCCTTCTCTGACAATGAGCAGTTCTTC. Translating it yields CASSLVGGGAFSDNEQFF.

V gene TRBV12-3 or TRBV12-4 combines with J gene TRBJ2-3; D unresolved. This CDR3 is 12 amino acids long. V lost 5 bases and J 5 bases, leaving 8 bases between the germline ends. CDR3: CASSIWGDTQYF. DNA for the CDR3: TGTGCCAGCAGTATCTGGGGAGATACGCAGTATTTT.

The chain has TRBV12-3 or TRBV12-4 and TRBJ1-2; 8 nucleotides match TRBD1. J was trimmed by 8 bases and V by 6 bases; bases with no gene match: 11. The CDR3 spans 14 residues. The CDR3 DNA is TGTGCCAGCAGGTCGACAGGGGAAAGAGACGGCTACACCTTC. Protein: CASRSTGERDGYTF.

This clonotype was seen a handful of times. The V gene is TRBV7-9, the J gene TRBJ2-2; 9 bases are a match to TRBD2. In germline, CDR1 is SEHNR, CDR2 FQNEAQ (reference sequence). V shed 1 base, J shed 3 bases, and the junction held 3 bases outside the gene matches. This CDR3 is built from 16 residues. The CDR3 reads CASSLVLAGYTGELFF. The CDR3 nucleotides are TGTGCCAGCAGCTTAGTACTAGCGGGCTACACCGGGGAGCTGTTTTTT.

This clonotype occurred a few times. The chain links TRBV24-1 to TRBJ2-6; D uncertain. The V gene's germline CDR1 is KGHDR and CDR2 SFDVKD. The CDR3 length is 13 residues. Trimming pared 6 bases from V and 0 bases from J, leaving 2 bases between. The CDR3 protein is CATSISGANVLTF. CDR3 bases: TGTGCCACCAGTATCTCTGGGGCCAACGTCCTGACTTTC.

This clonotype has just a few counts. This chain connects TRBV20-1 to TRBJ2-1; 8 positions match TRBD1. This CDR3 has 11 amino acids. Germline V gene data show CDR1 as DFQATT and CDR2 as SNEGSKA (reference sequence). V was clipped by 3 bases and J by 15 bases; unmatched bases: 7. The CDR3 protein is CSASPGQGRFF. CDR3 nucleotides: TGCAGTGCTAGTCCCGGACAGGGACGGTTCTTC.

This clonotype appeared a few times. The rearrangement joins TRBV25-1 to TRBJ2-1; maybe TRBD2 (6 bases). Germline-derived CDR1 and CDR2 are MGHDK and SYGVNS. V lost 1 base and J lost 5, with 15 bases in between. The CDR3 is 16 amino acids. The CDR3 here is CASSELASAQNNEQFF. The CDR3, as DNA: TGTGCCAGCAGTGAATTGGCTAGCGCCCAAAACAATGAGCAGTTCTTC.

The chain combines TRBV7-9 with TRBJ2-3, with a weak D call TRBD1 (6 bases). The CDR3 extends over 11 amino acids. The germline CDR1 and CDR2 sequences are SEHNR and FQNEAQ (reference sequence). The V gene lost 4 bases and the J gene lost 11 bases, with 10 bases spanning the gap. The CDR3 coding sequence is TGTGCCAGCAGCTCAGGGGACCGGCAGTATTTT. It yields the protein CASSSGDRQYF.

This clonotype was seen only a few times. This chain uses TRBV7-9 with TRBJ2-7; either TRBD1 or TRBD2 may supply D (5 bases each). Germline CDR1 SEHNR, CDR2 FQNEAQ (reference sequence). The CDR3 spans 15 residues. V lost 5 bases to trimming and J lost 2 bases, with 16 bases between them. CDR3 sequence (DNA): TGTGCCAGCAGCCGAGAGGGGCTTAGGGCCTACGAGCAGTACTTC. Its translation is CASSREGLRAYEQYF.

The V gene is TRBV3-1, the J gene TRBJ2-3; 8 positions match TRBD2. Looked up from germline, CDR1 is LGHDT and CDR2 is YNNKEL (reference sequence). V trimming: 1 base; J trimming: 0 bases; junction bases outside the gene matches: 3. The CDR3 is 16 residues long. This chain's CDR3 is CASSQGTSGSTDTQYF. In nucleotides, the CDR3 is TGTGCCAGCAGCCAAGGTACTAGCGGCAGCACAGATACGCAGTATTTT.

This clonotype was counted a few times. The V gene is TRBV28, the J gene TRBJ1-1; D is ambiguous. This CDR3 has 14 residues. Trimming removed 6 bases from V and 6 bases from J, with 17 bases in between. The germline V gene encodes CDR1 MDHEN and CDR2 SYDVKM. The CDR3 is CASSRPSSLAEAFF. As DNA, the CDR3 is TGTGCCAGCAGCCGACCGAGCTCCCTCGCTGAAGCTTTCTTT.

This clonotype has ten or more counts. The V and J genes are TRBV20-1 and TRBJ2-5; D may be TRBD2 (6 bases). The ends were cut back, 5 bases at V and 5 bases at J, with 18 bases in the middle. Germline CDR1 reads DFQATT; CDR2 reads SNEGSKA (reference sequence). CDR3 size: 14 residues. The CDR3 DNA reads TGCAGTGCTCATAGCGGTTGGAGCATGGAGACCCAGTACTTC. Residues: CSAHSGWSMETQYF.

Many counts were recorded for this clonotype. CDR3 nucleotide sequence: TGCAGCGTTGCCACCTGGCTGGGTACCGGCACCGGGGAGCTGTTTTTT. It translates to CSVATWLGTGTGELFF. The J gene is TRBJ2-2, the V gene TRBV29-1; D remains ambiguous. Germline V gives CDR1 SQVTM, CDR2 ANQGSEA. This CDR3 contains 16 residues. The V end lost 4 bases, the J end lost 4 bases, and 19 bases lay between the germline ends.

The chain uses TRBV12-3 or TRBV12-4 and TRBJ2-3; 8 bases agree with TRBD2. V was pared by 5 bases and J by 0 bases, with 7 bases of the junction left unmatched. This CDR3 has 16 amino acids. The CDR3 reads CASSPGLAQSTDTQYF. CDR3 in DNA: TGTGCCAGCAGTCCCGGACTAGCACAGAGCACAGATACGCAGTATTTT.

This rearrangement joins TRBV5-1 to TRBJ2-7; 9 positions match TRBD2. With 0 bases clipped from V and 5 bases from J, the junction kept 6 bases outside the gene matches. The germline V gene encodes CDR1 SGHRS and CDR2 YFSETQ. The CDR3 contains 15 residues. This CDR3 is CASSLALAGRDEQYF. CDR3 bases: TGCGCCAGCAGCTTGGCCCTAGCGGGAAGGGACGAGCAGTACTTC.

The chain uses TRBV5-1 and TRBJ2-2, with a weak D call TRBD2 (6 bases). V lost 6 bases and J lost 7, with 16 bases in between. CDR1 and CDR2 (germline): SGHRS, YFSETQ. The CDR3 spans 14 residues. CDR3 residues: CASTSQLGGGELFF. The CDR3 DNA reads TGCGCCAGCACCTCCCAACTGGGGGGCGGGGAGCTGTTTTTT. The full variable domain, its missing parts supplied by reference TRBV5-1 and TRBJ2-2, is KAGVTQTPRYLIKTRGQQVTLSCSPISGHRSVSWYQQTPGQGLQFLFEYFSETQRNKGNFPGRFSGRQFSNSRSEMNVSTLELGDSALYLCASTSQLGGGELFFGEGSRLTVL.

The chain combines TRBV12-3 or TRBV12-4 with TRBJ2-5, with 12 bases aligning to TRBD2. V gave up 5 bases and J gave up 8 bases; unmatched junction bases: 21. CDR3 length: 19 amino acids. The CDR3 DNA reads TGTGCCAGCAGTCGGCGACCCATACTAGCGGGGGGCCCACATGAAACCCAGTACTTC. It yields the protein CASSRRPILAGGPHETQYF.

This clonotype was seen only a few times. For the CDR3, the DNA is TGTGCCAGCAGCTCCCCCTCCGGGGAGCAGTACTTC. Translation: CASSSPSGEQYF. This chain uses TRBV7-3 with TRBJ2-7; no definite D call. The V end lost 4 bases, the J end lost 7 bases, and 11 bases lay between the germline ends. The CDR3 length is 12 residues. Germline V CDR1 and CDR2: SGHTA, FQGTGA.

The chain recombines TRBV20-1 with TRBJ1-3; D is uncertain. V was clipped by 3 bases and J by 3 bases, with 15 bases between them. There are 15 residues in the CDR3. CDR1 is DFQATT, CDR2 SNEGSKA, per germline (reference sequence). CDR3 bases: TGCAGTGCTAGGAGCCCCGGGAAATATGGAAACACCATATATTTT. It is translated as CSARSPGKYGNTIYF.

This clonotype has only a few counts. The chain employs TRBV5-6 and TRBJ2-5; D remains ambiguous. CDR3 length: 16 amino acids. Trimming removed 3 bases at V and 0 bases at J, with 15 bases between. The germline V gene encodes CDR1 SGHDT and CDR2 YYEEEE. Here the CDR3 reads CASSYRTNRDQETQYF. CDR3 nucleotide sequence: TGTGCCAGCAGCTATCGTACAAACCGCGACCAAGAGACCCAGTACTTC.

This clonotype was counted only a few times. The DNA of the CDR3 is TGTGCCAGCAGCCAAGCAGGGTCGGTCGGCAATCAGCCCCAGCATTTT. The encoded protein is CASSQAGSVGNQPQHF. The gene calls are TRBV3-1 and TRBJ1-5, with D maybe TRBD1 (5 bases). Trimming cost V 1 base and J 2 bases, with 12 bases left between them. The CDR3 is made up of 16 amino acids. Germline lookup yields CDR1 LGHDT and CDR2 YNNKEL (reference sequence).

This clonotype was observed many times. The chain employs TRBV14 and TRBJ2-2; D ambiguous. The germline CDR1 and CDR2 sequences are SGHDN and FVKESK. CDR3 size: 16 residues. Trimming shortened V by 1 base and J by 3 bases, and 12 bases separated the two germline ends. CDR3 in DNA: TGTGCCAGCAGCCAAGGCTTCTTTCGGGACACCGGGGAGCTGTTTTTT. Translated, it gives CASSQGFFRDTGELFF.

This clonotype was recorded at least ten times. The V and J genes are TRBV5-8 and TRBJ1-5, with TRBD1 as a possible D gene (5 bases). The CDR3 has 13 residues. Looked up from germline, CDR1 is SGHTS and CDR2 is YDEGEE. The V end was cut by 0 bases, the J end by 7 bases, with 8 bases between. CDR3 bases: TGTGCCAGCAGCTTGGAAAGGGGACAGCCCCAGCATTTT. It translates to CASSLERGQPQHF.

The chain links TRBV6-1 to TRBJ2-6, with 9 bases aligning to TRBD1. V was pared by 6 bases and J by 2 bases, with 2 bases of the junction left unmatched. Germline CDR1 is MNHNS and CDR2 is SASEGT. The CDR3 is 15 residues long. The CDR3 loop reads CASRGDRAGANVLTF. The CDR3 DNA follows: TGTGCCAGCAGGGGGGACAGGGCTGGGGCCAACGTCCTGACTTTC.